The 5 T cell receptor beta chains reported below all come from one sample, sequenced in a study of T cell responses to AZD1222 COVID-19 vaccine. Only in-frame clones appear in the TCRdb table, and some are missing; sequencing was by immunoSEQ multiplex PCR. Of about 130,000 clones detected, 75% to 90% appear once; the ten largest clones hold approximately 4.7%. Sequencing used peripheral blood, obtained 28 days after the second AZD1222 dose. Receptors were obtained from an adult who received the AZD1222 COVID-19 vaccine.

The chain carries TRBV3-1 (or the pseudogene TRBV3-2) and TRBJ2-6; maybe TRBD1 (6 bases). V was trimmed by 4 bases and J by 3 bases, leaving 13 bases between them. The germline V gene has CDR1 LGHDT and CDR2 YNNKEL (reference sequence). The CDR3 has 16 amino acids. CDR3 in DNA: TGTGCCAGCAGCCTTAGGGGGTCGGGTGGGGCCAACGTCCTGACTTTC. Its protein is CASSLRGSGGANVLTF.

The gene calls are TRBV9 and TRBJ2-5; 12 bases align to TRBD2. Losses at the gene ends were 3 bases for V and 3 bases for J; bases not matched to a gene: 3. The germline CDR1 and CDR2 sequences are SGDLS and YYNGEE. The CDR3 contains 15 residues. The CDR3 spells CASSGSSGGEETQYF. DNA for the CDR3: TGTGCCAGCAGCGGGTCTAGCGGGGGGGAAGAGACCCAGTACTTC.

In its sample, this clone was seen a few times. The CDR3 region has the DNA TGCGCCAGCAGCCAAGATAGGGGGACAGGGGCGGTGAACACTGAAGCTTTCTTT. This codes for CASSQDRGTGAVNTEAFF. This chain uses TRBV4-1 with TRBJ1-1; 10 nucleotides agree with TRBD1. This CDR3 spans 18 amino acids. V trimming: 0 bases; J trimming: 0 bases; junction bases outside the gene matches: 7. CDR1 is MGHRA, CDR2 YSYEKL, per germline.

The J gene is TRBJ2-1, the V gene TRBV19; 7 bases fit TRBD2. The CDR3 runs 15 residues. V shed 3 bases, J shed 1 base, and the junction held 3 bases outside the gene matches. Germline V lookup: CDR1 LNHDA, CDR2 SQIVND (reference sequence). CDR3: CASSILRGSYNEQFF. CDR3 coding DNA: TGTGCCAGTAGTATTTTGCGGGGGTCCTACAATGAGCAGTTCTTC.

The chain joins TRBV11-1 to TRBJ2-1; 12 nucleotides line up with TRBD2. CDR1 SGHAT and CDR2 FQDESV come from the germline V gene (reference sequence). There are 15 residues in the CDR3. Trimming took 2 bases from V and 4 from J; bases not matched to a gene: 0. The CDR3 coding sequence is TGTGCCAGCAGCTTAACTAGCGGGGGGTACAATGAGCAGTTCTTC. Residues: CASSLTSGGYNEQFF.